Listed here are 25 T cell receptor beta chains from one sample, sequenced in a study of cytomegalovirus exposure and HLA in healthy donors (dated by TCRdb to between 2016 and 2019). The library came from the immunoSEQ multiplex PCR assay. For the multiplex PCR, a mixture combining 60 forward primers for TCR Vbeta segments and 13 reverse primers for TCR Jbeta segments was used. TCRdb re-hosts the immuneACCESS table, in-frame sequences only. Its copies lack some clones; in the studies checked, an unresolved V gene accounts for under half of them, and the cause for the rest is not known. The sample table contains more than 150,000 clones; only one count was recorded for just over 75% of them. The top ten clonotypes cover roughly 1.6% of the sample. Sequencing was performed on PBMCs. The receptor set was obtained from a man aged 40-49 years in good health and CMV-seronegative.

This chain links TRBV6-6 with TRBJ2-1, with D possibly TRBD2 on 5 matching bases. In germline, CDR1 is MNHNY, CDR2 SVGAGI (reference sequence). Trimming shortened V by 5 bases and J by 0 bases, and 14 bases separated the two germline ends. The CDR3 totals 16 residues. CDR3 in amino acids: CASSPKRFSSYNEQFF. DNA of the CDR3: TGTGCCAGCAGTCCCAAGCGGTTTAGCTCCTACAATGAGCAGTTCTTC.

This chain uses TRBV7-9 with TRBJ1-1, with D hard to call. This CDR3 contains 15 residues. Germline-derived CDR1 and CDR2 are SEHNR and FQNEAQ (reference sequence). V gave up 4 bases and J gave up 4 bases, with 16 bases separating them. The CDR3 is CASSSPRRLGTEAFF. In DNA form, the CDR3 reads TGTGCCAGCAGCTCCCCACGGCGGTTGGGCACTGAAGCTTTCTTT.

This sequence joins TRBV5-1 and TRBJ1-5; tentatively, D is TRBD1 (5 bases). Trimming took 0 bases from V and 7 from J, leaving 11 bases between them. The germline CDR1 and CDR2 sequences are SGHRS and YFSETQ. The CDR3 extends over 14 amino acids. In DNA form, the CDR3 reads TGCGCCAGCAGCTTGGCAGGGATTGGGCAGCCCCAGCATTTT. Its translation is CASSLAGIGQPQHF.

This chain uses TRBV4-1 with TRBJ2-1, with 10 bases fitting TRBD1. The length of the CDR3 is 16 residues. Unmatched junction bases numbered 6, after V lost 3 bases and J lost 4 bases. The germline V gene has CDR1 MGHRA and CDR2 YSYEKL. CDR3 residues: CASSHGQGGNYNEQFF. CDR3 in DNA: TGCGCCAGCAGCCATGGACAGGGGGGTAATTACAATGAGCAGTTCTTC.

V and J are TRBV30 and TRBJ1-2; 7 nucleotides agree with TRBD1. V was pared by 2 bases and J by 12 bases, with 6 bases of the junction left unmatched. The CDR3 is made up of 11 amino acids. Germline loops: CDR1 GTSNPN, CDR2 SVGIG (reference sequence). CDR3 sequence reads: CAWSLQGSHTF. The CDR3 DNA is TGTGCCTGGAGTCTACAGGGGAGCCACACCTTC.

This chain joins TRBV7-2 and TRBJ2-3; no definite D call. The germline V gene has CDR1 SGHTA and CDR2 FQGNSA. The CDR3 totals 12 residues. V was pared by 3 bases and J by 6 bases, with 7 bases between. In nucleotides, the CDR3 is TGTGCCAGCAGCTTCCCTGCGGATACGCAGTATTTT. It codes for CASSFPADTQYF.

The rearrangement links TRBV18 to TRBJ2-2, with 7 bases matching TRBD2. CDR3 length: 17 residues. Germline V gives CDR1 KGHSH, CDR2 LQKENI. The ends lost 1 base at V and 4 bases at J; junction bases unmatched: 9. The CDR3 spells CASSPLGSAGVTGELFF. The DNA for the CDR3 is TGTGCCAGCTCACCACTCGGTTCGGCGGGAGTCACCGGGGAGCTGTTTTTT.

The CDR3: CASSESYSHFPSALHF. For the CDR3, the DNA is TGTGCCAGCAGTGAGTCATATAGCCACTTTCCCTCAGCCCTCCACTTT. The rearrangement uses TRBV6-1 and TRBJ1-6; D uncertain. The length of the CDR3 is 16 residues. The germline V gene encodes CDR1 MNHNS and CDR2 SASEGT. V lost 3 bases and J lost 14, with 23 bases in between.

This sequence joins TRBV5-1 and TRBJ2-2; the match to TRBD1 covers 8 bases. The CDR3 consists of 15 residues. Germline V gives CDR1 SGHRS, CDR2 YFSETQ. Trimming at V came to 1 base and at J to 4 bases, leaving 3 bases not matched to a gene. DNA of the CDR3: TGCGCCAGCAGCTTGTCGACAGGGGTCACCGGGGAGCTGTTTTTT. It encodes CASSLSTGVTGELFF.

V is TRBV30 and J is TRBJ1-4; 8 nucleotides match TRBD1. The CDR3 runs to 16 residues. Per the germline V gene, CDR1 is GTSNPN and CDR2 is SVGIG (reference sequence). The J segment lost 8 bases and the V segment lost 2 bases, leaving 13 bases of the junction unmatched. CDR3 sequence: CAWSSGTGIGEEKLFF. CDR3 nucleotide sequence: TGTGCCTGGAGTTCCGGGACAGGTATCGGGGAGGAAAAACTGTTTTTT.

For this clone: The junction and the germline gene differ at one end; a read error may be behind it. This CDR3 reads CASTIPGVNPGANGLTF. CDR3 nucleotides: TGTGCCAGCACCATCCCGGGGGTCAATCCTGGGGCCAACGGCCTGACTTTC. This chain links TRBV14 with TRBJ2-6; D perhaps matches TRBD2 (6 bases). The CDR3 contains 17 residues. The germline CDR1 and CDR2 sequences are SGHDN and FVKESK. The entire variable domain, with the rest obtained from reference TRBV14 and TRBJ2-6, is as follows: EAGVTQFPSHSVIEKGQTVTLRCDPISGHDNLYWYRRVMGKEIKFLLHFVKESKQDESGMPNNRFLAERTGGTYSTLKVQPAELEDSGVYFCASTIPGVNPGANGLTFGAGSRLTVL.

The rearrangement joins TRBV10-3 to TRBJ2-1; maybe TRBD2 (5 bases). The CDR3 loop spans 15 amino acids. From germline, CDR1 is ENHRY and CDR2 SYGVKD. Trimming removed 1 base from V and 8 bases from J, with 15 bases in between. In DNA form, the CDR3 reads TGTGCCATCAGTGAGTTCGAGTCGGGCGGGTATGAGCAGTTCTTC. Protein product: CAISEFESGGYEQFF.

J is TRBJ2-1 and V is TRBV7-3, with 13 nucleotides matching TRBD2. The junction had 5 bases not matched to a gene; V was cut back by 4 bases and J by 8 bases. Germline V lookup: CDR1 SGHTA, CDR2 FQGTGA. This CDR3 region has 15 residues. The CDR3 coding sequence is TGTGCCAGCAGCTCGGGGGGACTAGCGGGACATGAGCAGTTCTTC. Residues: CASSSGGLAGHEQFF.

The chain carries TRBV9 and TRBJ2-5, with D maybe TRBD2 (5 bases). In germline, CDR1 is SGDLS, CDR2 YYNGEE. The CDR3 covers 13 residues. V was trimmed by 5 bases and J by 2 bases, leaving 10 bases between them. The chain's CDR3 is CASSAGGQETQYF. In DNA, the CDR3 is TGTGCCAGCAGTGCTGGAGGTCAAGAGACCCAGTACTTC.

The chain couples TRBV19 to TRBJ1-1, with no clear D. The CDR3 totals 14 residues. V lost 7 bases and J 5 bases, leaving 17 bases between the germline ends. Germline CDR1 and CDR2: LNHDA and SQIVND (reference sequence). The CDR3 here is CASKPATGATEAFF. CDR3 nucleotides: TGTGCCAGTAAACCGGCCACGGGAGCTACTGAAGCTTTCTTT.

The rearrangement links TRBV5-4 to TRBJ2-5; 9 bases match TRBD2. The tail of the sequence fits TRBJ2-7 better, so the J call may be wrong. The germline CDR1 and CDR2 sequences are SGHNT and YYREEE (reference sequence). The CDR3 extends over 15 amino acids. CDR3 sequence reads: CASSVKTSGSYEQYF. CDR3 sequence (DNA): TGTGCCAGCAGCGTAAAGACTAGCGGTTCCTACGAGCAGTACTTC.

The rearrangement uses TRBV9 and TRBJ1-1; TRBD1 is a possible D gene (6 bases). The germline V gene has CDR1 SGDLS and CDR2 YYNGEE. The CDR3 covers 15 residues. Deletions cut 0 bases from V and 4 bases from J, with 13 bases between. DNA of the CDR3: TGTGCCAGCAGCGTAGTAGACCGGGGGGCCACTGAAGCTTTCTTT. It yields the protein CASSVVDRGATEAFF.

The genes are TRBV5-5 and TRBJ1-6; 8 nucleotides align to TRBD1. Germline CDR1 reads SGHKS; CDR2 reads YYEKEE (reference sequence). The CDR3 has 16 residues. V trimming: 0 bases; J trimming: 9 bases; junction bases outside the gene matches: 8. CDR3 sequence reads: CASSLVFRQGTSPLHF. Here the CDR3 DNA reads TGTGCCAGCAGCTTGGTCTTTAGACAGGGGACTTCACCCCTCCACTTT.

This clone was observed a few times. The rearrangement links TRBV11-2 to TRBJ2-1; 12 bases are a match to TRBD2. This CDR3 is built from 15 residues. The V gene end was trimmed by 5 bases and the J gene end by 6 bases; junction bases not matched to a gene: 5. Looked up from germline, CDR1 is SGHAT and CDR2 is FQNNGV. CDR3 bases: TGTGCCAGCAGCCCTCCGGGACTAGCGGGCAATGAGCAGTTCTTC. Amino acids: CASSPPGLAGNEQFF.

V and J are TRBV11-2 and TRBJ1-1, with TRBD1 matching 10 bases. This CDR3 has 13 residues. CDR1 and CDR2 (germline): SGHAT, FQNNGV. Trimming cost V 1 base and J 11 bases; bases outside gene matches: 4. The CDR3 DNA follows: TGTGCCAGCAGCTTAGCGGGACAGGGGTATGCTTTCTTT. It yields the protein CASSLAGQGYAFF. The full variable domain, with the rest looked up from reference TRBV11-2 and TRBJ1-1, is EAGVAQSPRYKIIEKRQSVAFWCNPISGHATLYWYQQILGQGPKLLIQFQNNGVVDDSQLPKDRFSAERLKGVDSTLKIQPAKLEDSAVYLCASSLAGQGYAFFGQGTRLTVV.

The chain recombines TRBV30 with TRBJ1-2; 7 bases agree with TRBD1. The CDR3 is 17 amino acids. The V gene end was trimmed by 0 bases and the J gene end by 0 bases; junction bases not matched to a gene: 10. From germline, CDR1 is GTSNPN and CDR2 SVGIG (reference sequence). In nucleotides, the CDR3 is TGTGCCTGGAGTGTACCCGACAGGGTCTGGGCTAACTATGGCTACACCTTC. Translated, it gives CAWSVPDRVWANYGYTF.

The chain carries TRBV29-1 and TRBJ1-2, with 9 bases fitting TRBD1. The CDR3 sequence is 13 residues long. After removal of 6 bases from V and 5 bases from J, the junction contained 7 bases not matched to a gene. Germline values: CDR1 SQVTM, CDR2 ANQGSEA. In DNA form, the CDR3 reads TGCAGCGTCCCCGGGACAGGGAATTATGGCTACACCTTC. It specifies CSVPGTGNYGYTF.

This clone was detected once. This chain joins TRBV10-3 and TRBJ2-2; 8 bases are a match to TRBD1. Losses at the gene ends were 2 bases for V and 6 bases for J; bases not matched to a gene: 2. In germline, CDR1 is ENHRY, CDR2 SYGVKD. The CDR3 contains 14 residues. The CDR3 region is CAISETGGAGELFF. DNA of the CDR3: TGTGCCATCAGTGAGACAGGGGGAGCCGGGGAGCTGTTTTTT.

The chain carries TRBV29-1 and TRBJ2-5; a weak D match, TRBD2 (5 bases). The germline V gene encodes CDR1 SQVTM and CDR2 ANQGSEA. V lost 0 bases and J 1 base, leaving 15 bases between the germline ends. The CDR3 covers 16 residues. DNA for the CDR3: TGCAGCGTTGAAGATCTTCAAGAGGGTTCCCAAGAGACCCAGTACTTC. As protein: CSVEDLQEGSQETQYF.

The chain recombines TRBV28 with TRBJ2-7; D is undetermined. V was clipped by 3 bases and J by 0 bases, with 12 bases between them. This CDR3 contains 15 residues. Germline assignment: CDR1 MDHEN and CDR2 SYDVKM. CDR3 in amino acids: CASSLVDSSSYEQYF. CDR3 nucleotide sequence: TGTGCCAGCAGTTTGGTAGACTCGAGCTCCTACGAGCAGTACTTC.